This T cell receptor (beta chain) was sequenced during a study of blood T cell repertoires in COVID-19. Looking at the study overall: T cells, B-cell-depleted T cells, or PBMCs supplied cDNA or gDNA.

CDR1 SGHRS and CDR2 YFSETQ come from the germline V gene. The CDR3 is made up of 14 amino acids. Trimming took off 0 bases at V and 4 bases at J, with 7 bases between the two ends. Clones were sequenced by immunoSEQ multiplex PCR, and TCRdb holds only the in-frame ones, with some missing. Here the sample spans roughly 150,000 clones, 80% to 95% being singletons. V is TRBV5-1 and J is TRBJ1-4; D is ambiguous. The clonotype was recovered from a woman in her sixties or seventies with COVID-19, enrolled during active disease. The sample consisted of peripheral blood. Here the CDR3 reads CASSLAGDNEKLFF. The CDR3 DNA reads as TGCGCCAGCAGCTTGGCCGGGGATAATGAAAAACTGTTTTTT.